The 21 T cell receptor beta chains presented below share a single source sample, sequenced in a study of cytomegalovirus exposure and HLA in healthy donors. 13 Jbeta primers and 60 Vbeta primers were used for the PCR. Here immunoSEQ multiplex PCR was the method, and the copy in TCRdb shows in-frame clones only, minus some. The sample carries under 200,000 clones, 75% recorded once. The specimen was PBMCs. These receptors originate from a female donor in good health and CMV-seronegative.

This clone occurred once. The CDR3, as DNA: TGTGCCAGCAGCCCAGGGTTTAGTGGCTACACCTTC. Amino acids: CASSPGFSGYTF. The V and J genes are TRBV5-6 and TRBJ1-2, with D perhaps matching TRBD1 (5 bases). This CDR3 has 12 amino acids. Per germline, CDR1 SGHDT and CDR2 YYEEEE. The ends were cut back, 4 bases at V and 7 bases at J, with 11 bases in the middle.

The V gene is TRBV5-1, the J gene TRBJ1-5; 7 bases line up with TRBD1. Germline V lookup: CDR1 SGHRS, CDR2 YFSETQ. The CDR3 spans 15 residues. V lost 0 bases and J lost 7; bases outside the gene matches: 7. The CDR3 region has the DNA TGCGCCAGCAGCTTGGGAGGGGACAGAGGCCAGCCCCAGCATTTT. The encoded protein is CASSLGGDRGQPQHF.

This CDR3 is CASSQESLATNEKLFF. CDR3 coding DNA: TGCGCCAGCAGCCAAGAGAGCCTAGCAACTAATGAAAAACTGTTTTTT. V and J are TRBV4-3 and TRBJ1-4; unclear D gene. The V gene lost 0 bases and the J gene lost 0 bases, with 8 bases spanning the gap. CDR1 LGHNA and CDR2 YSLEER come from the germline V gene. CDR3 length equals 16 residues.

This clone came up a few times. The rearrangement joins TRBV27 to TRBJ1-1; D remains ambiguous. Trimming left V 4 bases short and J 11 bases short, with 20 bases between. The germline gives CDR1 MNHEY, CDR2 SMNVEV (reference sequence). The CDR3 extends over 14 amino acids. The CDR3 nucleotides are TGTGCCAGCAGTTCCCGGAGGCCCATGAAGTCGGCTTTCTTT. It specifies CASSSRRPMKSAFF.

V is TRBV5-5 and J is TRBJ2-5; 10 bases fit TRBD1. This CDR3 has 15 amino acids. Losses at the gene ends were 4 bases for V and 5 bases for J; bases not matched to a gene: 8. Germline CDR1 reads SGHKS; CDR2 reads YYEKEE (reference sequence). The CDR3 DNA is TGTGCCAGCAGCGGGGGGACAGGGGATGTTGAGACCCAGTACTTC. This sequence encodes CASSGGTGDVETQYF.

The V gene is TRBV4-3, the J gene TRBJ1-2; 7 positions match TRBD1. V shed 2 bases, J shed 2 bases, and the junction held 5 bases outside the gene matches. The CDR3 has 15 residues. Germline values: CDR1 LGHNA, CDR2 YSLEER. DNA for the CDR3: TGCGCCAGCAGCCAAACCGGGACAGCCAACTATGGCTACACCTTC. The encoded protein is CASSQTGTANYGYTF.

V is TRBV5-1 and J is TRBJ2-2; D is possibly TRBD2 (7 bases). CDR3 length equals 14 residues. Germline CDR1 and CDR2: SGHRS and YFSETQ. Trimming removed 6 bases at V and 6 bases at J, with 15 bases between. This CDR3 is CASTRGAYPGELFF. CDR3 nucleotide sequence: TGCGCCAGCACCCGGGGGGCCTACCCCGGGGAGCTGTTTTTT. The full variable domain, completed using reference TRBV5-1 and TRBJ2-2, is KAGVTQTPRYLIKTRGQQVTLSCSPISGHRSVSWYQQTPGQGLQFLFEYFSETQRNKGNFPGRFSGRQFSNSRSEMNVSTLELGDSALYLCASTRGAYPGELFFGEGSRLTVL.

The V call is TRBV29-1, the J call TRBJ2-1; 8 bases match TRBD1. CDR3 size: 15 residues. Germline CDR1 is SQVTM and CDR2 is ANQGSEA. V shed 7 bases and J 2 bases; nucleotides not matched to a gene: 10. CDR3 amino acids: CSGQPDRGTYNEQFF. In nucleotides, the CDR3 is TGCAGCGGGCAACCTGACAGGGGAACCTACAATGAGCAGTTCTTC.

The chain has TRBV7-3 and TRBJ1-4; D remains ambiguous. V was trimmed by 7 bases and J by 0 bases, leaving 15 bases between them. There are 16 residues in the CDR3. Germline V lookup: CDR1 SGHTA, CDR2 FQGTGA. For the CDR3, the DNA is TGTGCCAGCACCAATGCCCGGGAAGCAACTAATGAAAAACTGTTTTTT. Its translation: CASTNAREATNEKLFF.

This rearrangement joins TRBV11-2 to TRBJ2-3; 7 nucleotides match TRBD2. The CDR3 is 18 residues long. V lost 1 base, J lost 3 bases, and 13 bases stayed unmatched. Germline CDR1 is SGHAT and CDR2 is FQNNGV. For the CDR3, the DNA is TGTGCCAGCAGCTTAGGGTTGGGCGCGGGAGAAATGACAGATACGCAGTATTTT. Translating it yields CASSLGLGAGEMTDTQYF.

V usage is TRBV25-1 and J usage is TRBJ2-1; 7 bases map to TRBD2. The CDR3 loop spans 13 amino acids. Germline CDR1 reads MGHDK; CDR2 reads SYGVNS. J gave up 4 bases and V 7 bases, and 4 bases lay outside the gene matches. CDR3 nucleotide sequence: TGTGCCAGCACAGCTAGCGGATACAATGAGCAGTTCTTC. It translates to CASTASGYNEQFF.

In DNA, the CDR3 is TGTGCCAGCAGCCCCTCCACGGGGGACCGAACCTACGAGCAGTACTTC. This sequence encodes CASSPSTGDRTYEQYF. V is TRBV11-3 and J is TRBJ2-7; possibly TRBD2 for D (6 bases). Germline values: CDR1 SGHNT, CDR2 YENEEA. The CDR3 sequence is 16 residues long. The V gene lost 5 bases and the J gene lost 2 bases, with 19 bases spanning the gap.

In this sample, this clone turned up once. The gene calls are TRBV5-1 and TRBJ2-3; D possibly corresponds to TRBD2 (6 bases). Deletions cut 0 bases from V and 1 base from J, with 12 bases between. The germline V gene has CDR1 SGHRS and CDR2 YFSETQ. The CDR3 runs to 16 residues. The CDR3 sequence: CASSLGAASGTDTQYF. The CDR3 nucleotides read TGCGCCAGCAGCTTGGGTGCAGCTAGCGGCACAGATACGCAGTATTTT.

The J gene is TRBJ1-1, the V gene TRBV19; TRBD1 is a possible D gene (5 bases). The CDR3 totals 13 residues. Germline V lookup: CDR1 LNHDA, CDR2 SQIVND (reference sequence). V lost 10 bases, J lost 6 bases, and 18 bases lay in between. CDR3 bases: TGTGCCACCAACATCCGGGGGATGGCTGAAGCTTTCTTT. Translating it yields CATNIRGMAEAFF.

The V call is TRBV28, the J call TRBJ1-5; D gene unclear. V was cut by 2 bases and J by 0 bases, with 8 bases left in between. This CDR3 is built from 15 residues. The germline gives CDR1 MDHEN, CDR2 SYDVKM. Written as DNA, the CDR3 is TGTGCCAGCAGTTTAGCCAGGTATAGCAATCAGCCCCAGCATTTT. Residues: CASSLARYSNQPQHF.

The genes are TRBV28 and TRBJ2-1; 8 nucleotides line up with TRBD2. The V gene end was trimmed by 5 bases and the J gene end by 2 bases; junction bases not matched to a gene: 8. This CDR3 is built from 16 residues. The germline CDR1 and CDR2 sequences are MDHEN and SYDVKM. This CDR3 is CASSLERERTYNEQFF. CDR3 nucleotides: TGTGCCAGCAGTCTGGAGCGGGAGAGAACCTACAATGAGCAGTTCTTC. The entire variable domain, with the rest obtained from reference TRBV28 and TRBJ2-1, is as follows: DVKVTQSSRYLVKRTGEKVFLECVQDMDHENMFWYRQDPGLGLRLIYFSYDVKMKEKGDIPEGYSVSREKKERFSLILESASTNQTSMYLCASSLERERTYNEQFFGPGTRLTVL.

The CDR3: CASSHADREGNNEQFF. CDR3 sequence (DNA): TGCGCCAGCAGCCATGCGGACAGGGAGGGTAACAATGAGCAGTTCTTC. This chain joins TRBV4-3 and TRBJ2-1; TRBD1 might be the D (8 bases). Germline assignment: CDR1 LGHNA and CDR2 YSLEER. The germline V and J ends were trimmed by 3 bases and 5 bases, with 17 bases remaining between them. The CDR3 extends over 16 amino acids.

V is TRBV19 and J is TRBJ1-5, with 8 bases that match TRBD1. Germline V gene data show CDR1 as LNHDA and CDR2 as SQIVND (reference sequence). V was pared by 8 bases and J by 3 bases, with 15 bases of the junction left unmatched. The CDR3 length is 17 residues. The CDR3 DNA follows: TGTGCCAGTGACCTGAAGCCGGGACAGGTACTCAATCAGCCCCAGCATTTT. It encodes CASDLKPGQVLNQPQHF.

The chain is built from TRBV28 and TRBJ2-4; 10 bases are shared with TRBD1. V shed 6 bases, J shed 9 bases, and the junction held 11 bases outside the gene matches. CDR1 is MDHEN and CDR2 is SYDVKM in the germline V gene. The CDR3 contains 15 residues. This CDR3 reads CASSRPGTGDTIQYF. CDR3 DNA: TGTGCCAGCAGCCGCCCCGGGACAGGGGATACCATTCAGTACTTC.

This clone has just one count. The chain uses TRBV7-9 and TRBJ2-7, with a possible D match to TRBD2 (5 bases). V shed 5 bases and J shed 0 bases, with 11 bases lying between them. The germline V gene has CDR1 SEHNR and CDR2 FQNEAQ (reference sequence). This CDR3 region has 14 residues. The CDR3 DNA reads TGTGCCAGCAGCGAGGGAAGGGTCTCCTACGAGCAGTACTTC. It encodes CASSEGRVSYEQYF.

This chain links TRBV2 with TRBJ1-5, with D possibly being TRBD1 (5 bases). This CDR3 region has 13 residues. The germline gives CDR1 SNHLY, CDR2 FYNNEI. V was shortened by 7 bases and J by 2 bases, with 9 bases between the two germline ends. The CDR3 DNA reads TGTGCCAGCACCAGGGATGGCAATCAGCCCCAGCATTTT. It specifies CASTRDGNQPQHF.